A selection of T cell receptor beta chains follows, all from one sample in a study of shared clonotypes between healthy human individuals. Profiling relied on immunoSEQ multiplex PCR, and the TCRdb table lists in-frame clones only, not all of them. The table records some 2.4 million clones, 93% of them present only once. The specimen was naive CD4+ T cells from PBMCs. The receptors come from a man between 18 and 35 years old in good health. Some clones in this sample may be carry-over from other donors' samples. Each CDR3 is given with its conserved first and last residue. A D gene is named only where the DNA matches it firmly. Part of the rows lack a size; the others show once, few, many or a class for expanded clones.

V	D	J	size	CDR3	DNA
TRBV5-1	TRBD2	TRBJ2-3	.	CASSPGLAGADTQYF	TGCGCCAGCAGCCCGGGACTAGCGGGAGCAGATACGCAGTATTTT
TRBV5-4	TRBD2	TRBJ2-1	.	CASTPTSGVNEQFF	TGTGCCAGCACCCCGACTAGCGGAGTAAATGAGCAGTTCTTC
TRBV28	TRBD1	TRBJ1-2	.	CASSRGGQLGYGYTF	TGTGCCAGCAGTCGCGGGGGACAGTTGGGATATGGCTACACCTTC
TRBV7-2	.	TRBJ1-4	few	CASSLIGQKLFF	TGTGCCAGCAGCTTGATCGGACAGAAACTGTTTTTT
TRBV9	.	TRBJ2-1	once	CASSVTGNSYNEQFF	TGTGCCAGCAGCGTAACAGGGAACTCCTACAATGAGCAGTTCTTC
TRBV25-1	.	TRBJ1-3	.	CASSESRKLAGNTIYF	TGTGCCAGCAGTGAAAGTAGAAAACTAGCAGGAAACACCATATATTTT
TRBV14	TRBD1	TRBJ1-5	.	CASSQQHRGDQPQHF	TGTGCCAGCAGCCAACAACACAGGGGAGATCAGCCCCAGCATTTT
TRBV28	TRBD2	TRBJ2-1	.	CASSFWSGNHEQFF	TGTGCCAGCAGTTTTTGGAGCGGGAACCATGAGCAGTTCTTC
TRBV27	.	TRBJ1-2	once	CASIPYGYTF	TGTGCCAGCATCCCCTATGGCTACACCTTC
TRBV6-5	.	TRBJ2-1	.	CASRLGWLNNEQFF	TGTGCCAGCCGCCTGGGGTGGCTCAACAATGAGCAGTTCTTC
TRBV11-2	TRBD2	TRBJ2-5	.	CASSPMSGGSERKTQYF	TGTGCCAGCAGCCCCATGAGTGGCGGGAGCGAAAGGAAGACCCAGTACTTC
TRBV6-6	TRBD1	TRBJ2-7	.	CASSYVQGGEQYF	TGTGCCAGCAGTTACGTACAGGGGGGCGAGCAGTACTTC
TRBV4-1	.	TRBJ2-7	once	CASSQGYPTSYEQYF	TGCGCCAGCAGCCAGGGCTACCCAACCTCCTACGAGCAGTACTTC
TRBV2	.	TRBJ2-6	.	CASPERSSGANVLTF	TGTGCCAGCCCAGAAAGGAGCTCTGGGGCCAACGTCCTGACTTTC
TRBV7-8	.	TRBJ2-7	.	CASSLAGTLYEQYF	TGTGCCAGCAGCTTAGCTGGGACACTTTACGAGCAGTACTTC
TRBV18	.	TRBJ1-3	.	CASSPQSSGNTIYF	TGTGCCAGCTCACCACAAAGCTCTGGAAACACCATATATTTT
TRBV13	.	TRBJ2-7	.	CASSTRVPERNEQYF	TGTGCCAGCAGCACCCGGGTCCCTGAGCGGAACGAGCAGTACTTC
TRBV6-4	TRBD1	TRBJ2-7	.	CASSVGQGDWPPHEQYF	TGTGCCAGCAGTGTGGGACAGGGAGACTGGCCTCCCCACGAGCAGTACTTC
TRBV9	.	TRBJ2-1	once	CASSVATGGYEQFF	TGTGCCAGCAGCGTAGCAACGGGTGGGTATGAGCAGTTCTTC
TRBV6-1	.	TRBJ1-2	.	CASRRIKAGGYTF	TGTGCCAGCAGGAGGATAAAGGCAGGTGGCTACACCTTC
TRBV28	TRBD1	TRBJ2-6	.	CASSLGQGRGSGANVLTF	TGTGCCAGCAGTCTGGGACAGGGGAGGGGGTCTGGGGCCAACGTCCTGACTTTC
TRBV7-3	.	TRBJ2-7	.	CASSLSRLGRNEQYF	TGTGCCAGCAGCTTATCCCGGCTGGGGCGAAACGAGCAGTACTTC
TRBV5-1	TRBD2	TRBJ2-1	.	CASSILAGGSYNEQFF	TGCGCCAGCAGCATACTAGCGGGAGGCTCCTACAATGAGCAGTTCTTC
TRBV6-5	.	TRBJ2-7	once	CASNRKGNEQYF	TGTGCCAGCAACCGCAAGGGTAACGAGCAGTACTTC
TRBV5-6	.	TRBJ1-4	.	CASSLGDGDEKLFF	TGTGCCAGCAGCTTGGGGGATGGGGATGAAAAACTGTTTTTT
TRBV5-1	.	TRBJ1-3	.	CASSLETGSGNTIYF	TGCGCCAGCAGCTTGGAGACAGGCTCTGGAAACACCATATATTTT
TRBV29-1	.	TRBJ1-1	few	CSPEDRTNEAFF	TGCAGCCCTGAGGACAGAACAAATGAAGCTTTCTTT
TRBV6-5	.	TRBJ2-4	.	CASSYRGSLYF	TGTGCCAGCAGTTACCGGGGGTCACTGTACTTC
TRBV28	.	TRBJ2-3	once	CASTAPWGERTTDTQYF	TGTGCCAGCACCGCACCCTGGGGGGAGCGCACCACAGATACGCAGTATTTT
TRBV5-1	.	TRBJ2-1	.	CASSWTQGNEQFF	TGCGCCAGCAGCTGGACGCAGGGCAATGAGCAGTTCTTC
TRBV5-1	TRBD1	TRBJ1-1	.	CASSLERGRVDTEAFF	TGCGCCAGCAGCTTGGAGAGGGGGCGAGTGGACACTGAAGCTTTCTTT
TRBV4-1	.	TRBJ2-7	.	CASSQVRDLRSYEQYF	TGCGCCAGCAGCCAAGTGAGGGATTTGAGGTCCTACGAGCAGTACTTC
TRBV21-1	.	TRBJ1-5	few	CASMKSGDSNQPQHF	TGTGCCAGCATGAAATCGGGGGACAGCAATCAGCCCCAGCATTTT
TRBV27	TRBD1	TRBJ1-1	.	CASSFTGGRAFF	TGTGCCAGCAGTTTTACAGGGGGGCGAGCTTTCTTT
TRBV7-9	TRBD2	TRBJ2-7	.	CASSFPSGRARNEQYF	TGTGCCAGCAGCTTCCCTAGCGGGAGGGCCCGTAACGAGCAGTACTTC
TRBV4-3	TRBD2	TRBJ2-3	.	CASSQDSPGGHTDTQYF	TGCGCCAGCAGCCAAGATAGTCCGGGGGGGCACACAGATACGCAGTATTTT
TRBV4-2	.	TRBJ2-7	.	CASSSRRDSYEQYF	TGTGCCAGCAGCTCTCGACGGGACTCCTACGAGCAGTACTTC
TRBV2	TRBD1	TRBJ1-1	.	CASIPGQGDTEAFF	TGTGCCAGCATACCGGGACAGGGGGACACTGAAGCTTTCTTT
TRBV15	TRBD1	TRBJ1-6	.	CATQGDLNSPLHF	TGTGCCACCCAGGGGGATCTTAATTCACCCCTCCACTTT
TRBV5-1	TRBD2	TRBJ2-2	.	CASRRTSLTTGELFF	TGCGCCAGCAGGCGGACTAGCCTTACTACCGGGGAGCTGTTTTTT
TRBV19	.	TRBJ1-4	.	CASSIIGGGDEKLFF	TGTGCCAGTAGTATCATTGGTGGGGGGGATGAAAAACTGTTTTTT
TRBV18	.	TRBJ2-2	once	CASSPVTGPTGELFF	TGTGCCAGCTCACCTGTCACAGGGCCCACCGGGGAGCTGTTTTTT
TRBV4-2	TRBD2	TRBJ2-3	.	CASSQVGGRAADTQYF	TGTGCCAGCAGCCAAGTTGGCGGGAGGGCGGCAGATACGCAGTATTTT
TRBV29-1	.	TRBJ2-7	.	CSGSRGPVPYEQYF	TGCAGCGGTTCTCGGGGCCCGGTCCCCTACGAGCAGTACTTC
TRBV19	.	TRBJ1-2	.	CASSIEAYGYTF	TGTGCCAGTAGTATAGAGGCGTATGGCTACACCTTC
TRBV5-6	.	TRBJ1-2	.	CASSGTGGGYGYTF	TGTGCCAGCAGCGGGACCGGAGGGGGTTATGGCTACACCTTC
TRBV7-9	TRBD2	TRBJ2-7	.	CASSSGLAAYEQYF	TGTGCCAGCAGCTCTGGACTAGCGGCCTACGAGCAGTACTTC
TRBV7-6	TRBD2	TRBJ2-5	.	CASSSRLAGGSETQYF	TGTGCCAGCAGCTCCCGACTAGCGGGAGGTTCTGAGACCCAGTACTTC